Here is one TCR beta chain with its context. The germline CDR1 and CDR2 sequences are WSHSY and SAAADI. The V gene end was trimmed by 8 bases and the J gene end by 2 bases; junction bases not matched to a gene: 5. There are 13 residues in the CDR3. The data belong to a study of blood T cell repertoires in COVID-19. Study-level information: COVID-19 samples, acute and convalescent, were from the United States, Italy and Spain.

Measured with immunoSEQ multiplex PCR; TCRdb has only the in-frame clones, and not every one. The data hold around 230,000 clones, with around 90% observed a single time. Sequenced material: peripheral blood. The chain carries TRBV10-2 and TRBJ2-7; 8 bases line up with TRBD2. This clonotype was sampled from a man between 60 and 75 years old who had recovered from COVID-19. CDR3 coding DNA: TGCGCCAGCGGCCGGACTAGCCCCTACGAGCAGTACGTC. This encodes CASGRTSPYEQYV.